This T cell receptor beta chain was sequenced in a study of blood T cell repertoires in COVID-19 (dated by TCRdb to 2020 to 2021). Regarding the study in general: Collaborator samples came from the United States, Italy and Spain and covered acute and convalescent phases of COVID-19. The samples were drawn from the first 160 participants of the ongoing ImmuneRACE study and from some 1,300 subjects provided by 6 global collaborators. The sample metadata nearly always contained a de-identified subject ID, COVID-19 status, age in years and sex. A freely available public database, intended as a resource for researchers studying the immune response to SARS-CoV-2, is where the repertoires were released. HLA class I and class II types, where available, came from metadata supplied by the sample provider rather than from assay-based typing. The dataset comprised deeply sampled blood TCRbeta repertoires from subjects exposed to, actively infected with, or recovered from COVID-19. The material from the prospective study consisted of cDNA or gDNA derived from T cells, B-cell-depleted T cells, or PBMCs.

As to this clone: Its antigen remains unidentified. No per-base quality is available; no much larger clone lies one base away.

Each collaborating institution followed its own protocols to collect whole blood in K2EDTA tubes. For TCRbeta analysis, collaborators shipped samples as frozen whole blood, isolated PBMCs, or DNA extracted from either of those sample types. Beyond this particular receptor, the publication reports: How much clinical and demographic metadata was included differed by source and by participant, and the metadata was provided uncurated.

Based on the germline V gene, the CDR1 and CDR2 sequences are MDHEN and SYDVKM. Spanning cysteine to phenylalanine, the CDR3 consists of 17 amino acids. Kept here is only the CDR3 DNA, which spans 51 bases and is read in frame from base 1. V and J lose 6 bases and 2 bases, and a span of 17 bases separates them. TCRbeta CDR3 regions were amplified from genomic DNA by means of the immunoSEQ Assay, a bias-controlled multiplex PCR. The authors processed their data as follows. Nucleated cell counts per sample were estimated from amplification of reference gene primers within the assay. To quantify the absolute abundance of each unique TCRbeta CDR3 rearrangement, sequence reads were collapsed and filtered. For each sample, productive Simpson clonality was calculated as the square root of Simpson's diversity index over productive rearrangements. TCRdb provides this immuneACCESS table in a form limited to in-frame rearrangements. Some clones are lacking; in checked studies, under half of them reflect an unresolved V gene, and why the rest are absent is not known. V and J calls and clone size are those listed in that table; D and trimming were worked out from the DNA. Recorded for this sample are tens of thousands of clones; 79% of them occurred a single time. The top ten constitute about 30% of the sample.

Sequencing was performed on peripheral blood. The rearrangement combines TRBV28 with TRBJ1-6; the D segment could be TRBD1, given 6 matching bases. The receptor's source is a man between 60 and 75 years old with active or convalescent COVID-19. The CDR3 region reads CASSPAGGQAYNSPLHF. Read as DNA, the sequence is TGTGCCAGCAGCCCCGCCGGGGGGCAAGCCTATAATTCACCCCTCCACTTT. Reference TRBV28 and TRBJ1-6 genes cover what lies past the CDR3, so the full variable domain is DVKVTQSSRYLVKRTGEKVFLECVQDMDHENMFWYRQDPGLGLRLIYFSYDVKMKEKGDIPEGYSVSREKKERFSLILESASTNQTSMYLCASSPAGGQAYNSPLHFGNGTRLTVT.